Below, one TCR beta chain is given with its context. Its target antigen remains unknown. Base qualities are not provided; no much larger clone lies one nucleotide away. This specimen comes from a study of cytomegalovirus exposure and HLA in healthy donors (dated 2017 in TCRdb). Background on the whole study: An earlier analysis of approximately 550 of the donors reported 250 to 350 Gb of sequence data and 117 million unique TCR beta sequences from about 179 million T cells. Approximately 300 gigabases of sequencing data and around 80 million unique TCR sequences made up an early release that covered 500 to 650 HLA-typed donors. Among the approximately 420 genotyped donors, about 83% belonged to the genetic ancestry cluster associated with self-reported Caucasian donors. The study aimed to test whether signatures of past pathogen exposure could be identified by cataloging public T cell receptors. The T cell repertoires of 700 or so subjects were profiled by immunosequencing and related to cytomegalovirus serostatus. In addition to the first cohort of 650 to 750 subjects, a separate validation cohort of 100 to 150 different subjects was used. High-throughput TCR immunosequencing, statistical association of individual TCRs with disease status, and machine learning were combined to predict cytomegalovirus infection status. A later analysis re-examined previously published TCR beta repertoires from roughly 720 donors and added high-resolution HLA genotyping to investigate patterns of TCR occurrence. The later analysis used no new phenotypic data to find candidate immune exposures, relying instead on TCR beta sequences and their occurrence across donors. To decide whether each TCR beta V gene segment behaved as functional or pseudogenic, an earlier analysis of nearly 600 of the donors relied on high-throughput TCR beta sequencing. Alongside the repertoire data, information on donor age, sex, ethnicity and CMV serostatus was compiled. Genome-wide SNP genotypes for about 55% of the roughly 670 donors were used in a later genetic analysis, which treated that subset as a discovery cohort. Every discovery cohort repertoire had been produced on one sequencing platform. Both class I and class II loci were covered by HLA typing, at four-digit resolution. Typing coverage varied by locus: roughly 620-640 donors for A, B, C, DRB1 and DQB1; approximately 560 for DQA1; over 600 for DPA1; about 450 for DPB1. Roughly 5 DR-DQ haplotypes were treated as single units for association and clustering because of strong linkage in the cohort. Among roughly 400 genotyped donors of the cohort, an average of roughly 230,000 unique TCR beta nucleotide sequences was sequenced per donor, of which 15% to 20% were non-productive.

Points the paper makes about the study in general: For the cohort, immune exposure information was limited to CMV serostatus. According to a later analysis, most CMV-associated TCR beta chains appeared to be HLA-restricted, and the HLA associations seemed to be driven largely by CMV exposure. A few of the identified cytomegalovirus-associated TCR beta chains were confirmed in vitro to be specific for cytomegalovirus antigens. Compared with equally common non-associated chains, HLA-associated TCR beta chains in a later analysis were more clonally expanded and had lower generation probabilities. In a later analysis, around 17,000 TCR beta sequences were associated with specific HLA alleles at a false discovery rate of 0.05. The presence/absence analyses assumed that sequencing depth was roughly uniform across donors, and that assumption may not be true. According to a later genetic analysis, donors in an Asian-associated ancestry cluster had fewer N-insertions in productive TCRs than the roughly 670-donor mean. In a later analysis, several top co-occurrence clusters were reported to appear linked to parvovirus B19, influenza, CMV and Epstein-Barr virus. A further reported finding was that TCR beta sequences accurately predicted the HLA-A and HLA-B alleles for most subjects in the first cohort. Correlated functional status among segregating V segments might be attributable to linkage disequilibrium, but an unknown experimental factor could not be ruled out. A cluster of highly shared sequence variants was judged likely to be a technical artifact of the sequencing pipeline. Most TCR sequences were seen in very few donors, while some public TCRs were found in many individuals. According to the authors, the approach could potentially be generalized to other disease states and immunological phenotypes. Because the 87-base-pair reads could not distinguish some IMGT-functional V segments, including TRBV6-2 and TRBV6-3, those segments were excluded. An earlier analysis of around 600 of the donors showed that most TCR beta V segments appeared in productive rearrangements either about 87% or about 30% of the time, which broadly matched IMGT annotations. The cohort was sequenced for TCR beta chains only, and without alpha or paired-chain data the features that could be detected were limited. A total of roughly 160 TCR beta chains were listed by the study as associated with cytomegalovirus. When HLA alleles, especially DR and DQ, strongly co-occurred, TCR associations were difficult to assign to individual alleles. Because counts were too low, 15 or so rarely observed V segments, including chromosome 9 orphons, were excluded from the earlier analysis of around 590 of the donors. The classifier was reported to diagnose cytomegalovirus status with high specificity and sensitivity in both the original cohort and the validation cohort. Because some donors lacked HLA typing at each locus, the association tests relied only on the typed subset. V-gene and J-gene trimming of TCR beta chains was associated with a missense DCLRE1C variant in a later genetic analysis, and the association was replicated in an independent cohort. A later analysis found that TCR association rates varied across HLA loci, with DRB1 alleles showing the most associated TCRs and HLA-C alleles the fewest.

Receptor libraries were prepared by the immunoSEQ multiplex PCR assay. For the multiplex PCR, a mixture combining 60 forward primers for TCR Vbeta segments and 13 reverse primers for TCR Jbeta segments was used. The CDR3 region of rearranged TCR beta genes was amplified from genomic DNA with a multiplex PCR assay. The Illumina HiSeq System was used to sequence the amplified TCR beta libraries as 87-base-pair reads. Processing in the source paper ran as follows. In a later analysis, around 80 million unique TCR beta chains were counted across the 650 to 700 repertoires, and roughly 11 million of these chains were shared by at least two donors. Raw reads were error-corrected and collapsed into unique sequences with a nearest-neighbor algorithm that merged closely related sequences to remove PCR and sequencing errors. Alignment of CDR3 sequences to IMGT reference sequences was used to assign V, D and J gene segments. For a sequence to be retained, a match of at least six nucleotides was required to both a V gene segment and a J gene segment. Rearrangements were classified as productive when the CDR3 lacked stop codons and remained in frame with V and J, and all other rearrangements were classified as non-productive. Following IMGT convention, CDR3 was defined as the stretch from the second conserved V-encoded cysteine to the conserved J-encoded phenylalanine. In an earlier analysis of some 550 of the donors, sequences lacking an unambiguous match to a single V gene segment were excluded. In an earlier analysis of several hundred of the donors, V segments were called functional above 56.7% productive rearrangements and were called segregating when the between-donor standard deviation exceeded 5%. A statistical classification framework was developed to diagnose cytomegalovirus status using the catalog of TCR beta chain sequences. A later analysis assigned V and J genes by comparing TCR nucleotide sequences with IMGT/GENE-DB human TR gene sequences. A later analysis assigned CDR3 sequences and most-parsimonious VDJ recombination scenarios with the TCRdist pipeline. A later analysis defined each TCR beta chain by its CDR3 amino acid sequence plus V-gene family, and excluded reads lacking a unique V-gene family. In a later analysis, 500 to 700 highly shared, low-generation-probability nucleotide sequences were removed to address suspected cross-contamination and a sequencing artifact. In a later analysis, a clonal expansion index was calculated for each public chain from normalized within-repertoire ranks of inferred template counts. In a later analysis, generation probabilities were computed with a VDJ recombination model fitted to out-of-frame rearrangements, and the resulting probabilities were checked against IGoR. Hypergeometric tests were used in a later analysis to score TCR-TCR, TCR-HLA and TCR-CMV co-occurrence, with a repertoire-size bias correction applied to the TCR pairs. False discovery rates were estimated in a later analysis by permuting HLA or CMV assignments 20 times. In a later analysis, co-occurring TCRs were grouped using DBSCAN, with TCRdist sequence similarity added in when clustering inside HLA-allele-positive subsets. For co-occurrence clustering, repertoires with fewer than 30,000 or more than 120,000 public chains were excluded, along with a handful of repertoires with anomalous nucleotide sharing. In its TCRdb copy, this immuneACCESS table keeps in-frame sequences only and misses some clones. Where compared with another copy, unresolved V genes explain less than half of these, and the others have no known cause. The V and J calls and clone size were taken over from that table, and D and trimming were inferred from the DNA. This sample gives some 150,000 clones in total; over 70% of them show up just once. About 6.9% of the sample is in the top ten clones.

V is cut by 4 bases and J by 2 bases, and the space between the germline ends is 14 bases. Taken from the germline V gene, the CDR1 and CDR2 loops are SGHRS and YFSETQ. Spanning cysteine to phenylalanine, the CDR3 consists of 15 amino acids. The retained sequence is limited to the CDR3, 45 bases, with the frame set at the first base. The cohort comprised 710 or so healthy bone marrow donors. All cohort members were sampled while nominally healthy, although unrecorded immune exposures were likely present. The donor was CMV seropositive and was included in the group of approximately 300 seropositive cohort members. Every donor gave a peripheral blood sample, and the peripheral blood mononuclear cells from that sample were used for TCR beta sequencing. Genomic DNA was extracted from the blood cell samples with the Qiagen DNeasy Blood Extraction Kit.

The sequenced sample was PBMCs. The sequence was obtained from a woman between 35 and 50 years old in good health and CMV-seropositive. Recombination connected TRBV5-1 to TRBJ2-3; the D gene is perhaps TRBD2, from 6 matching bases. The nucleotides are TGCGCCAGCAGCAAGACGGGGGAGCCCACAGATACGCAGTATTTT. Its protein product is CASSKTGEPTDTQYF.